This T cell receptor beta chain was captured by sequencing in a study of blood T cell repertoires in COVID-19. Under the authors' procedure: Estimation of nucleated cell counts was performed using reference gene primer amplification. Data came from immunoSEQ multiplex PCR; TCRdb stores just in-frame clones and leaves some out. V and J calls and clone size come straight from that table; D and trimming were deduced from the DNA. The table records some 300,000 clones, 87% of them present only once. The ends lost 5 bases at V and 6 bases at J; junction bases unmatched: 4. There are 14 residues in the CDR3. Germline V gene data show CDR1 as WNHNN and CDR2 as SYGVQD (reference sequence).

This TCR was recovered from a young woman who had recovered from COVID-19. This sequence joins TRBV10-1 and TRBJ2-1; 10 nucleotides agree with TRBD1. The sample was PBMCs or T cells enriched from blood (not recorded which). CDR3 sequence reads: CASSKRTGGNEQFF. CDR3 DNA: TGCGCCAGCAGTAAGAGGACAGGGGGCAATGAGCAGTTCTTC.